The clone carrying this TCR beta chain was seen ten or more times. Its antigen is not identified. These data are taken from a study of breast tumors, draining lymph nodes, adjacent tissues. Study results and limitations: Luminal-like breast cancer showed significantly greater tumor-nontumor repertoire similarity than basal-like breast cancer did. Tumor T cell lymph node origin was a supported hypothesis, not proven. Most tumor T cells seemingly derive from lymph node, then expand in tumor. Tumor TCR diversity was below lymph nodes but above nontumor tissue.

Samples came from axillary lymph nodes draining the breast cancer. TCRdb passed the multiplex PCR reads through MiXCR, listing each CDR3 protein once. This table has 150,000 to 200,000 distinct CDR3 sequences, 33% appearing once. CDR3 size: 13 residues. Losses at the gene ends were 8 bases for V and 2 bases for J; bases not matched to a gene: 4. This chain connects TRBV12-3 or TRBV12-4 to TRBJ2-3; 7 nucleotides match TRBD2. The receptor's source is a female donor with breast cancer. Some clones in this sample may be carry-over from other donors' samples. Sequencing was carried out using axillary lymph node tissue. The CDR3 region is CASLRDYTDTQYF. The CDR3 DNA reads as TGTGCCAGCCTACGGGACTACACAGATACGCAGTATTTT.